This entry lists 4 T cell receptor beta chains sequenced from one sample in a study of T cells in Graves' hyperthyroidism and ophthalmopathy. RNA transcripts provided the source from which TCR beta CDR3 regions were amplified. Primed by the HTBI set, a first-round RT-PCR was run on the TCR CDR3. TCRdb itself ran the multiplex PCR reads through MiXCR, one entry per CDR3 protein. The sample yields around 300,000 distinct CDR3 sequences, roughly 13% seen once. Source material: blood. These receptors originate from a middle-aged woman with Graves' hyperthyroidism.

There are many counts of this clonotype. The DNA for the CDR3 is TGTGCCAGCAGTTACGACAGACTAGCTGGGGGCACTGAAGCTTTCTTT. Residues: CASSYDRLAGGTEAFF. The chain has TRBV6-5 and TRBJ1-1, with D possibly TRBD1 on 5 matching bases. CDR1 is MNHEY, CDR2 SVGAGI, per germline. With 2 bases removed from V and 4 bases from J, the gap between germline ends came to 17 bases. The CDR3 loop spans 16 amino acids.

This clonotype was detected many times. The V gene is TRBV29-1, the J gene TRBJ2-3; 10 nucleotides match TRBD2. The germline CDR1 and CDR2 sequences are SQVTM and ANQGSEA. The CDR3 is 16 residues long. Trimming cost V 4 bases and J 4 bases; bases outside gene matches: 11. CDR3 residues: CSVGPHRLAGSDTQYF. The CDR3 nucleotides read TGCAGCGTTGGCCCCCATCGACTAGCGGGTTCAGATACGCAGTATTTT.

This chain joins TRBV3-1 and TRBJ2-3, with no clear D. The V end lost 4 bases, the J end lost 1 base, and 18 bases lay between the germline ends. CDR3 length: 17 amino acids. CDR1 and CDR2 from the germline V gene are LGHDT and YNNKEL (reference sequence). The CDR3 DNA follows: TGTGCCAGCAGCCCTACCTCTAGTGTATGGGGCACAGATACGCAGTATTTT. Encoded protein: CASSPTSSVWGTDTQYF.

This clonotype was detected ten times or more. As DNA, the CDR3 is TGTGCCAGCAGTGAATCGGGGACTAGCGTGGATACGCAGTATTTT. Translating gives CASSESGTSVDTQYF. The chain links TRBV6-1 to TRBJ2-3, with 10 bases fitting TRBD2. The V segment lost 2 bases and the J segment 6 bases; nucleotides outside the gene matches: 5. From germline, CDR1 is MNHNS and CDR2 SASEGT. CDR3 length: 15 amino acids.